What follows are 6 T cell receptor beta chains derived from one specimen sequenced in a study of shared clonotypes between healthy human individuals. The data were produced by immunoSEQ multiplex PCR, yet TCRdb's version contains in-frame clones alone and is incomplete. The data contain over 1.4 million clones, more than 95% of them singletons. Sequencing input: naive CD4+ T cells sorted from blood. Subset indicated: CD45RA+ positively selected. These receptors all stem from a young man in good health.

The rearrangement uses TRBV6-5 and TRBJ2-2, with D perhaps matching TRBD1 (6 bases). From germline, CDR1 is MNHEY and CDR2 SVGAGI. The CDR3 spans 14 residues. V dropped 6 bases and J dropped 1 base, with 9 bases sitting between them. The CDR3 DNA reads TGTGCCAGCAGGTCGGGACAGAACACCGGGGAGCTGTTTTTT. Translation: CASRSGQNTGELFF.

CDR3: CASTWTSTDTQYF. The CDR3 coding sequence is TGTGCCAGCACTTGGACTAGCACAGATACGCAGTATTTT. This chain connects TRBV28 to TRBJ2-3, with D possibly matching TRBD2 (5 bases). The CDR3 is 13 residues long. V was cut by 7 bases and J by 0 bases, with 8 bases left in between. Germline V gene sequence: CDR1 MDHEN, CDR2 SYDVKM.

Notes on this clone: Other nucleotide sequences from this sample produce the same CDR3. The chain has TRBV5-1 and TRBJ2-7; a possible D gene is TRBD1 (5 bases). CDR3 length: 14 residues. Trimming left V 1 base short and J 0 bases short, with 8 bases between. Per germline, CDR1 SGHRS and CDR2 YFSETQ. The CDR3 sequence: CASSLQGVSYEQYF. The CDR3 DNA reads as TGCGCCAGCAGCTTGCAGGGTGTCTCCTACGAGCAGTACTTC.

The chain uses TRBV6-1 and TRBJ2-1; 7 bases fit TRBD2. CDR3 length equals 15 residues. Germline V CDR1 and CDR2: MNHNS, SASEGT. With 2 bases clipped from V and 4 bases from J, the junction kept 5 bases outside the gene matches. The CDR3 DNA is TGTGCCAGCAGTGAAACGGCTAGCGGATACAATGAGCAGTTCTTC. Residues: CASSETASGYNEQFF.

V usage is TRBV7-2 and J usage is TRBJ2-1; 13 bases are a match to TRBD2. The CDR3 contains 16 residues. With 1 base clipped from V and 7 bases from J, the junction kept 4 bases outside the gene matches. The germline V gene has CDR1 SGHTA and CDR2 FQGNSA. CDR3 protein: CASSLGGLAGLNEQFF. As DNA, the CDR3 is TGTGCCAGCAGCTTAGGGGGACTAGCGGGATTAAATGAGCAGTTCTTC.

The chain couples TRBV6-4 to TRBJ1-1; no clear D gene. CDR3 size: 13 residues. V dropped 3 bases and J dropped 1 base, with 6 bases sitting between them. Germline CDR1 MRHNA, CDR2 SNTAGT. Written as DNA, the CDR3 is TGTGCCAGCAGTGAATCAGGGAACACTGAAGCTTTCTTT. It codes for CASSESGNTEAFF.